This paragraph covers one T cell receptor beta chain sequence. TCRdb's table, derived via immunoSEQ multiplex PCR, lists solely in-frame clones and lacks some. The sample yields some 80,000 clones, about 88% seen once. The sample is drawn from a study of blood T cell repertoires in COVID-19. Study-wide background: T cells, B-cell-depleted T cells, or PBMCs supplied cDNA or gDNA.

This receptor was taken from a woman older than 75 with active or convalescent COVID-19. The sample was peripheral blood.

Here the CDR3 DNA reads TGCGCCAGCAGCCAGGTATACAGGGGGTCCTACGAGCAGTACTTC. This gives the protein CASSQVYRGSYEQYF. V gene TRBV4-1 combines with J gene TRBJ2-7, with 8 bases that match TRBD1. The CDR3 contains 15 residues. Germline values: CDR1 MGHRA, CDR2 YSYEKL. Germline trimming cut 3 bases from V and 1 base from J; bases unmatched to any gene: 5.